A selection of T cell receptor beta chains follows, all from one sample in a study of control samples from healthy donors and cancer patients. The assay was immunoSEQ multiplex PCR, and TCRdb's table has in-frame clones only and misses some. The table lists approximately 170,000 clones, over 85% of them singletons. The sequencing input was blood. Receptor source: a woman in her fifties or sixties in good health. The CDR3 runs from the conserved cysteine through the conserved F or W. Each record gives: D gene, CDR3 length, V gene, clone size, J gene, CDR3 DNA, CDR3 protein. D genes are given only for firm matches. Where a row states a size, it is once, few, many or the class of an expanded clone; other rows omit it.

>NA|15|TRBV7-9|NA|TRBJ1-2
TGTGCCAGCAGCTCCCGTAAAGGGCGGCCTTACGGCTACACCTTC
CASSSRKGRPYGYTF
>NA|15|TRBV19|NA|TRBJ1-6
TGTGCCAGTAGTATAGCGTCGGGGGGAAATTCACCCCTCCACTTT
CASSIASGGNSPLHF
>NA|12|TRBV12-3/TRBV12-4|once|TRBJ1-1
TGTGCCAGCAGTTTAGGGGGGGGTGAAGCTTTCTTT
CASSLGGGEAFF
>TRBD2|19|TRBV11-2|NA|TRBJ2-6
TGTGCCAGCAGCCAAATAGCGGGGGGAGGGGCAACTGGGGCCAACGTCCTGACTTTC
CASSQIAGGGATGANVLTF
>TRBD1|15|TRBV5-1|NA|TRBJ1-2
TGCGCCAGCAGCCTAGGACAGGGAATTAGCTATGGCTACACCTTC
CASSLGQGISYGYTF
>NA|14|TRBV7-3|NA|TRBJ2-2
TGTGCCAGCAGCTTGGGGGCAGGCCCCGGGGAGCTGTTTTTT
CASSLGAGPGELFF
>NA|16|TRBV9|NA|TRBJ2-7
TGTGCCAGCAGCCCAGGAGGAGGAGTAAGAGACTACGAGCAGTACTTC
CASSPGGGVRDYEQYF
>TRBD2|16|TRBV5-6|NA|TRBJ2-7
TGTGCCAGCAGCTTTCCTAGCGGGGGGGCTTTCTACGAGCAGTACTTC
CASSFPSGGAFYEQYF
>NA|20|TRBV28|few|TRBJ1-5
TGTGCCAGCAGTTTTCGACTGGGGAACAGAGGAAGTTTTTCGGTTCAGCCCCAGCATTTT
CASSFRLGNRGSFSVQPQHF
>NA|15|TRBV7-8|NA|TRBJ2-2
TGTGCCAGCAGCTTCGTAGCGACGAACACCGGGGAGCTGTTTTTT
CASSFVATNTGELFF
>NA|15|TRBV3-1/TRBV3-2|few|TRBJ1-3
TGTGCCAGCAGCCAAGATACGGGTCCTGGAAACACCATATATTTT
CASSQDTGPGNTIYF
>NA|13|TRBV25-1|NA|TRBJ1-2
TGTGCCAGCAGCCTGAATGGGGGCTATGGCTACACCTTC
CASSLNGGYGYTF
>NA|13|TRBV6-5|NA|TRBJ1-3
TGTGCCAGCCTAAGGGGCGCAGGAAACACCATATATTTT
CASLRGAGNTIYF
>NA|14|TRBV9|once|TRBJ2-7
TGTGCCAGCAGCGAGGACCCTAAACCCTACGAGCAGTACTTC
CASSEDPKPYEQYF
>NA|15|TRBV13|NA|TRBJ2-2
TGTGCCAGCAGCCCCACCCGGGTTAACACCGGGGAGCTGTTTTTT
CASSPTRVNTGELFF
>NA|13|TRBV12-3/TRBV12-4|NA|TRBJ1-2
TGTGCCAGCACCTACATGGGGAACTATGGCTACACCTTC
CASTYMGNYGYTF
>NA|13|TRBV7-9|NA|TRBJ2-7
TGTGCCAGCGTCGGGGGCCCCGGTTACGAGCAGTACTTC
CASVGGPGYEQYF
>TRBD2|14|TRBV5-1|NA|TRBJ2-1
TGCGCCAGCAGCTTAATAGCGGGGGGCTATGAGCAGTTCTTC
CASSLIAGGYEQFF
>TRBD1|15|TRBV19|NA|TRBJ1-2
TGTGCCAGTAGTATACGGGACAGGCCCTATGGAGGCTACACCTTC
CASSIRDRPYGGYTF
>TRBD2|16|TRBV11-2|few|TRBJ2-1
TGTGCCAGCAGCAACCAACGGGGGGGCCACTACAATGAGCAGTTCTTC
CASSNQRGGHYNEQFF
>TRBD1|14|TRBV7-2|NA|TRBJ2-5
TGTGCCAGCAGCGCCCAGGGGGCCTGGGAGACCCAGTACTTC
CASSAQGAWETQYF
>NA|14|TRBV11-2|NA|TRBJ1-4
TGTGCCAGCAGCTTAGACAGGAGCAATGAAAAACTGTTTTTT
CASSLDRSNEKLFF
>TRBD2|13|TRBV14|NA|TRBJ2-2
TGTGCCAGCAGCCTCGGGAGGGCCGGGGAGCTGTTTTTT
CASSLGRAGELFF
>NA|15|TRBV6-5|NA|TRBJ1-1
TGTGCCAGCAGTTTATTTCTCAGAACCAACACTGAAGCTTTCTTT
CASSLFLRTNTEAFF
>NA|14|TRBV9|NA|TRBJ1-1
TGTGCCAGCAGCGTGGGACTTACGAACACTGAAGCTTTCTTT
CASSVGLTNTEAFF
>NA|14|TRBV2|NA|TRBJ2-7
TGTGCCAGCAGGTACCCTGGGGGGTCATACGAGCAGTACTTC
CASRYPGGSYEQYF
>TRBD1|15|TRBV7-2|NA|TRBJ2-1
TGTGCCAGCAGCTCCCGGGACAGGGTTTGGAATGAGCAGTTCTTC
CASSSRDRVWNEQFF
>NA|15|TRBV4-3|NA|TRBJ1-2
TGCGCCAGCAGCCAAGCTGGCAGGCCTAACTATGGCTACACCTTC
CASSQAGRPNYGYTF
>NA|14|TRBV27|once|TRBJ1-2
TGTGCCAGCAGTTTTCTCCCCGTCTGGGGGGGCTACACCTTC
CASSFLPVWGGYTF
>NA|15|TRBV5-1|NA|TRBJ2-3
TGCGCCAGCAGCTTTAGGGTGGAATCCACAGATACGCAGTATTTT
CASSFRVESTDTQYF
>TRBD1|15|TRBV7-7|NA|TRBJ2-5
TGTGCTAGCAGATCCGGGACAGGAGTCCAAGAGACCCAGTACTTC
CASRSGTGVQETQYF
>TRBD2|16|TRBV6-1|NA|TRBJ2-5
TGTGCCAGCAGTGAGATGACATGGGAGGGGAGGAAGACCCAGTACTTC
CASSEMTWEGRKTQYF
>NA|11|TRBV5-6|few|TRBJ2-5
TGTGCCAGCAGCTGGGAAGAGACCCAGTACTTC
CASSWEETQYF
>NA|12|TRBV6-2/TRBV6-3|NA|TRBJ1-2
TGTGCCAGCAGTGACATTCCCTATGGCTACACCTTC
CASSDIPYGYTF
>NA|14|TRBV18|NA|TRBJ2-3
TGTGCCAGCTCACCCGAGGGCGGCACAGATACGCAGTATTTT
CASSPEGGTDTQYF
>NA|13|TRBV6-5|NA|TRBJ1-5
TGTGCCAGCAGCGCAGGCTTCAATCAGCCCCAGCATTTT
CASSAGFNQPQHF
>NA|13|TRBV6-5|NA|TRBJ2-7
TGTGCCAGCAGTTACGCCAGGGTCGGCGAGCAGTACTTC
CASSYARVGEQYF
>NA|14|TRBV27|NA|TRBJ2-7
TGTGCCAGCAGTGCCGATTTGGACTCCTACGAGCAGTACTTC
CASSADLDSYEQYF
>TRBD1|18|TRBV5-1|NA|TRBJ1-1
TGCGCCAGCAGCTTGCCGATTGCAGGGACAGGGGGACGGACTGAAGCTTTCTTT
CASSLPIAGTGGRTEAFF
>TRBD2|16|TRBV5-1|once|TRBJ2-5
TGCGCCAGCAGCGGAGGACTAGCGGGTATTCAAGAGACCCAGTACTTC
CASSGGLAGIQETQYF
>NA|12|TRBV30|NA|TRBJ1-1
TGTGCCTGGAGTGTACCTCGAGGTGAAGCTTTCTTT
CAWSVPRGEAFF
>NA|14|TRBV6-2/TRBV6-3|NA|TRBJ1-1
TGTGCCAGCAGTTCTTCCGGGGGGAACACTGAAGCTTTCTTT
CASSSSGGNTEAFF
>NA|14|TRBV24-1|NA|TRBJ1-2
TGTGCCACCAGCTCCCCATGGCCCCCCTATGGCTACACCTTC
CATSSPWPPYGYTF
>NA|14|TRBV6-5|NA|TRBJ1-1
TGTGCCAGCAGTTACTCTCGGGTGAACACTGAAGCTTTCTTT
CASSYSRVNTEAFF
>TRBD1|14|TRBV19|NA|TRBJ1-4
TGTGCCAGTAGTTCGGGACAGGTCCATGAAAAACTGTTTTTT
CASSSGQVHEKLFF
>NA|14|TRBV4-3|NA|TRBJ2-7
TGCGCCAGCAGCCAACTAACAGGGCCCTACGAGCAGTACTTC
CASSQLTGPYEQYF
>TRBD1|16|TRBV7-3|NA|TRBJ2-3
TGTGCCAGCAGCACGGGACAGGGTAGAAGCACAGATACGCAGTATTTT
CASSTGQGRSTDTQYF
>TRBD2|12|TRBV10-1|NA|TRBJ2-1
TGCGCCAGCAGTGAGACTAGCGGGGAGCAGTTCTTC
CASSETSGEQFF
>TRBD1|14|TRBV12-5|NA|TRBJ1-4
TGTGCTAGTGGCACAGGGGGCGCGGGTGAAAAACTGTTTTTT
CASGTGGAGEKLFF
>TRBD2|15|TRBV5-1|NA|TRBJ2-5
TGCGCCAGCAGCTTGATAGCGGGGGGCCAAGAGACCCAGTACTTC
CASSLIAGGQETQYF